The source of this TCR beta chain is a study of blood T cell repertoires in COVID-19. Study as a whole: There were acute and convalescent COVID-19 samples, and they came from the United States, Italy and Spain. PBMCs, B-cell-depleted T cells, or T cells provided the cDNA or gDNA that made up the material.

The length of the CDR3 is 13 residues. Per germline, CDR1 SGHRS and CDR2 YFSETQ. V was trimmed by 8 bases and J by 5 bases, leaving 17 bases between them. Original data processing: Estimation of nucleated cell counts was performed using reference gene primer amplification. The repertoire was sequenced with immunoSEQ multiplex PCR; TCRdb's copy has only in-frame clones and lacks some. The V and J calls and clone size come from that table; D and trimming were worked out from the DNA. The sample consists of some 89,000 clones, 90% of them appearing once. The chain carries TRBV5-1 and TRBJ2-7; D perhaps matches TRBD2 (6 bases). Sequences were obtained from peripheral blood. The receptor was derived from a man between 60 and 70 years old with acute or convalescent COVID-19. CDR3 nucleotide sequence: TGCGCCAGTAGCCGGGAGTTAGGGGACGAGCAGTACGTC. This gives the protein CASSRELGDEQYV.